This TCR beta chain derives from a study of cytomegalovirus exposure and HLA in healthy donors. The germline V gene encodes CDR1 WSHSY and CDR2 SAAADI. The V and J ends lost 6 bases and 0 bases, in that order; junction bases with no gene match: 8. The CDR3 totals 16 residues. Use of 60 Vbeta and 13 Jbeta primers characterized the PCR. The data were produced by immunoSEQ multiplex PCR, yet TCRdb's version contains in-frame clones alone and is incomplete. The table has 75,000 to 100,000 clones, 73% seen once. The donors comprised healthy bone marrow donors. The receptor comes from a man aged 35-49 years in good health and CMV-seronegative. Sequencing was performed on PBMCs. This sequence joins TRBV10-2 and TRBJ2-3; 8 nucleotides line up with TRBD2. The CDR3 loop reads CASRGISGESTDTQYF. For the CDR3, the DNA is TGCGCCAGCAGGGGCATTAGCGGGGAGAGCACAGATACGCAGTATTTT.